The 28 T cell receptor beta chains below were found in one sample sequenced in a study of blood T cell repertoires in COVID-19. Some clones are missing from TCRdb's copy, which holds only in-frame ones; the method was immunoSEQ multiplex PCR. The sample yields around 250,000 clones, 86% seen once. Sequencing was performed on peripheral blood. All receptors come from a man between 18 and 29 years old with active or convalescent COVID-19.

This sequence joins TRBV6-6 and TRBJ1-3, with 7 bases matching TRBD1. V gave up 7 bases and J gave up 4 bases; unmatched junction bases: 10. The length of the CDR3 is 15 residues. Per germline, CDR1 MNHNY and CDR2 SVGAGI (reference sequence). This CDR3 is CASTSSETGGNTIYF. The DNA of the CDR3 is TGTGCCAGCACCTCCAGCGAGACAGGGGGAAACACCATATATTTT.

The chain is built from TRBV5-1 and TRBJ1-2; 7 nucleotides agree with TRBD1. The V gene's germline CDR1 is SGHRS and CDR2 YFSETQ. Trimming cost V 5 bases and J 6 bases; bases outside gene matches: 7. This CDR3 is 13 amino acids long. The CDR3 sequence: CASSPGQTDGYTF. CDR3 DNA: TGCGCCAGCAGTCCGGGACAGACCGATGGCTACACCTTC.

This chain joins TRBV6-1 and TRBJ1-2, with 8 bases that match TRBD1. The CDR3 totals 15 residues. Germline trimming cut 2 bases from V and 4 bases from J; bases unmatched to any gene: 6. The germline V gene encodes CDR1 MNHNS and CDR2 SASEGT. DNA of the CDR3: TGTGCCAGCAGTGAAAGGGGACAGGCCCTCTATGGCTACACCTTC. This codes for CASSERGQALYGYTF.

The chain recombines TRBV19 with TRBJ1-5; 10 bases agree with TRBD1. Germline V gene data show CDR1 as LNHDA and CDR2 as SQIVND (reference sequence). V shed 9 bases and J 7 bases; nucleotides not matched to a gene: 9. The CDR3 covers 14 residues. In DNA, the CDR3 is TGTGCCAGCCGGGACAGGGGCGTAAAACAGCCCCAGCATTTT. Translated, it gives CASRDRGVKQPQHF.

Regarding this clone: Relative to the germline gene, one junction end is altered; a read error may explain this. The rearrangement joins TRBV6-5 to TRBJ2-7; TRBD2 agrees at 9 bases. The CDR3 length is 13 residues. From germline, CDR1 is MNHEY and CDR2 SVGAGI. CDR3 sequence reads: CASSYSSGDEQYF. In DNA, the CDR3 is TGTGCCAGCAGCTACTCTAGCGGGGACGAGCAGTACTTC.

The genes are TRBV2 and TRBJ2-5; weak D call: TRBD2 (5 bases). Between the trimmed V and J ends, which lost 8 bases and 0 bases, there was a span of 10 bases. CDR3 length equals 13 residues. CDR1 is SNHLY, CDR2 FYNNEI, per germline. This CDR3 is CASRRQYQETQYF. CDR3 sequence (DNA): TGTGCCAGCCGGAGGCAGTACCAAGAGACCCAGTACTTC.

In DNA form, the CDR3 reads TGTGCCAGCAGTATCTGGACAGGGGTAAAAAACATTCAGTACTTC. Protein product: CASSIWTGVKNIQYF. This chain joins TRBV27 and TRBJ2-4; the match to TRBD1 covers 9 bases. Germline CDR1 MNHEY, CDR2 SMNVEV (reference sequence). CDR3 length equals 15 residues. J was trimmed by 4 bases and V by 5 bases; bases with no gene match: 6.

This clone came up a few times. This chain links TRBV2 with TRBJ2-5, with D perhaps TRBD2 (6 bases). This CDR3 contains 15 residues. Germline lookup yields CDR1 SNHLY and CDR2 FYNNEI. The V and J ends lost 10 bases and 1 base respectively, with 19 bases between them. As DNA, the CDR3 is TGTGCCACCGGCCCCTCGGGGGAGCCCCAAGAGACCCAGTACTTC. Amino acid sequence: CATGPSGEPQETQYF.

This rearrangement joins TRBV30 to TRBJ2-1, with D unresolved. Germline V lookup: CDR1 GTSNPN, CDR2 SVGIG (reference sequence). V lost 5 bases and J 7 bases, leaving 15 bases between the germline ends. The CDR3 covers 13 residues. The DNA of the CDR3 is TGTGCCTGGGGAAGAGAATTCCCGAATGAGCAGTTCTTC. Amino acid sequence: CAWGREFPNEQFF.

V gene TRBV5-4 combines with J gene TRBJ1-2; tentatively, D is TRBD1 (5 bases). V dropped 0 bases and J dropped 3 bases, with 6 bases sitting between them. The CDR3 is 13 amino acids. Germline CDR1 SGHNT, CDR2 YYREEE (reference sequence). The CDR3 here is CASSLAGDYGYTF. CDR3 DNA sequence: TGTGCCAGCAGCTTGGCGGGGGACTATGGCTACACCTTC.

The gene calls are TRBV5-4 and TRBJ2-1, with D tentatively TRBD2 (6 bases). In germline, CDR1 is SGHNT, CDR2 YYREEE (reference sequence). This CDR3 contains 15 residues. Deletions cut 4 bases from V and 1 base from J, with 12 bases between. As DNA, the CDR3 is TGTGCCAGCAGCCCTCCCGGGGGTTCCTACAATGAGCAGTTCTTC. Translating gives CASSPPGGSYNEQFF.

The CDR3 region is CASSQVVGVQKLFF. DNA for the CDR3: TGTGCCAGCAGCCAAGTGGTGGGCGTGCAAAAACTGTTTTTT. The V gene is TRBV7-8, the J gene TRBJ1-4, with D hard to call. This CDR3 spans 14 amino acids. V lost 5 bases and J lost 9, with 16 bases in between. Germline V gene data show CDR1 as SGHVS and CDR2 as FQNEAQ.

This clone was found once. J is TRBJ1-2 and V is TRBV7-2; D is unresolved. Germline-derived CDR1 and CDR2 are SGHTA and FQGNSA. Trimming removed 3 bases from V and 8 bases from J, with 10 bases in between. The CDR3 contains 12 residues. CDR3 residues: CASSFSFQGYTF. CDR3 nucleotide sequence: TGTGCCAGCAGCTTCTCTTTTCAGGGCTACACCTTC.

This clone has more than one count but fewer than ten. This chain joins TRBV5-1 and TRBJ2-1; TRBD2 agrees at 10 bases. Trimming cost V 4 bases and J 10 bases; bases outside gene matches: 5. The CDR3 spans 13 residues. Per germline, CDR1 SGHRS and CDR2 YFSETQ. The CDR3 region is CASSIPTSGEQFF. The CDR3 bases are TGCGCCAGCAGCATACCGACTAGCGGGGAGCAGTTCTTC.

This clone was counted between two and nine times. This chain connects TRBV4-1 to TRBJ2-7, with 9 positions matching TRBD1. J gave up 3 bases and V 0 bases, and 9 bases lay outside the gene matches. CDR3 length: 17 residues. CDR1 MGHRA and CDR2 YSYEKL come from the germline V gene. The chain's CDR3 is CASSQESPGQGYYEQYF. As DNA, the CDR3 is TGCGCCAGCAGCCAAGAGAGTCCGGGACAGGGATACTACGAGCAGTACTTC.

The table lists this clone with a count of one. The V gene is TRBV7-9, the J gene TRBJ1-1; TRBD1 agrees at 9 bases. Germline-derived CDR1 and CDR2 are SEHNR and FQNEAQ (reference sequence). The CDR3 covers 14 residues. With 6 bases clipped from V and 1 base from J, the junction kept 3 bases outside the gene matches. CDR3 nucleotides: TGTGCCAGCAGACGACAGGGGGGGAACACTGAAGCTTTCTTT. Its protein product is CASRRQGGNTEAFF. Using reference TRBV7-9 and TRBJ1-1 for the parts outside the CDR3, the full variable domain is DTGVSQNPRHKITKRGQNVTFRCDPISEHNRLYWYRQTLGQGPEFLTYFQNEAQLEKSRLLSDRFSAERPKGSFSTLEIQRTEQGDSAMYLCASRRQGGNTEAFFGQGTRLTVV.

The V call is TRBV7-2, the J call TRBJ2-7; weak D call: TRBD2 (6 bases). Germline values: CDR1 SGHTA, CDR2 FQGNSA. V was cut by 5 bases and J by 2 bases, with 19 bases left in between. The CDR3 spans 16 residues. The CDR3 bases are TGTGCCAGCAGCCCGACTAGGCCTGGCCGTACCTACGAGCAGTACTTC. It is translated as CASSPTRPGRTYEQYF.

J is TRBJ2-7 and V is TRBV29-1; 7 positions match TRBD2. Trimming at V came to 0 bases and at J to 4 bases, leaving 15 bases not matched to a gene. Germline V gene sequence: CDR1 SQVTM, CDR2 ANQGSEA. The CDR3 is 17 residues long. The CDR3 protein is CSVEDPREEGGPYEQYF. Written as DNA, the CDR3 is TGCAGCGTTGAAGATCCCCGAGAGGAGGGAGGGCCGTACGAGCAGTACTTC.

The gene calls are TRBV4-3 and TRBJ1-5, with 7 nucleotides matching TRBD1. The germline CDR1 and CDR2 sequences are LGHNA and YSLEER. Trimming took 0 bases from V and 1 from J; bases not matched to a gene: 6. CDR3 length: 17 residues. This CDR3 reads CASSQETGSLSNQPQHF. In DNA form, the CDR3 reads TGCGCCAGCAGCCAAGAGACAGGGTCGCTAAGCAATCAGCCCCAGCATTTT.

Written as DNA, the CDR3 is TGTGCCAGCGCCCCCAGCGGCTCTGGAAACACCATATATTTT. This codes for CASAPSGSGNTIYF. The V gene is TRBV5-8, the J gene TRBJ1-3; no clear D gene. The germline CDR1 and CDR2 sequences are SGHTS and YDEGEE. This CDR3 contains 14 residues. V was pared by 7 bases and J by 0 bases, with 11 bases between.

The chain carries TRBV5-6 and TRBJ2-7; 10 nucleotides align to TRBD1. The germline CDR1 and CDR2 sequences are SGHDT and YYEEEE. Trimming cost V 4 bases and J 5 bases; bases outside gene matches: 9. This CDR3 has 15 residues. This chain's CDR3 is CASSIWTGGYHEQYF. CDR3 DNA: TGTGCCAGCAGCATCTGGACAGGGGGTTACCACGAGCAGTACTTC.

This clone has a handful of counts. The V call is TRBV7-6, the J call TRBJ2-2; D remains unclear. This CDR3 contains 11 residues. V lost 2 bases, J lost 8 bases, and 3 bases lay in between. CDR1 is SGHVS, CDR2 FNYEAQ, per germline. The CDR3 loop reads CASSLQGELFF. The CDR3 DNA sequence: TGTGCCAGCAGCTTACAAGGGGAGCTGTTTTTT.

The chain carries TRBV6-5 and TRBJ1-5; D gene ambiguous. CDR1 and CDR2 (germline): MNHEY, SVGAGI. V gave up 7 bases and J gave up 6 bases, with 19 bases separating them. The CDR3 is made up of 15 amino acids. The CDR3 DNA sequence: TGTGCCAGCACCCGTACCGCGGGTTTGTCTCAGCCCCAGCATTTT. Amino acid sequence: CASTRTAGLSQPQHF.

The V call is TRBV12-3 or TRBV12-4, the J call TRBJ1-2; 7 positions match TRBD1. The CDR3 length is 12 residues. Trimming removed 6 bases from V and 6 bases from J; junction bases left unmatched: 4. The CDR3 DNA reads TGTGCCAGCAGCTCGACAGGGAATGGCTACACCTTC. Translated, it gives CASSSTGNGYTF.

The chain recombines TRBV7-2 with TRBJ1-5; possible D gene TRBD1, 5 bases. The CDR3 contains 16 residues. V was cut by 1 base and J by 3 bases, with 13 bases left in between. Germline CDR1 reads SGHTA; CDR2 reads FQGNSA. CDR3 loop: CASSLVGGDNNQPQHF. For the CDR3, the DNA is TGTGCCAGCAGCTTAGTCGGAGGGGATAACAATCAGCCCCAGCATTTT.

The chain's CDR3 is CASSSLPEGHEQYF. CDR3 coding DNA: TGTGCCAGCAGCTCTCTCCCGGAGGGGCACGAGCAGTACTTC. The genes are TRBV7-6 and TRBJ2-7, with D possibly TRBD2 on 6 matching bases. V gave up 4 bases and J gave up 5 bases, with 15 bases separating them. The CDR3 runs to 14 residues. Per germline, CDR1 SGHVS and CDR2 FNYEAQ.

The chain couples TRBV5-5 to TRBJ1-5, with 7 bases fitting TRBD1. This CDR3 is 16 amino acids long. CDR1 is SGHKS, CDR2 YYEKEE, per germline (reference sequence). The J segment lost 3 bases and the V segment lost 4 bases, leaving 10 bases of the junction unmatched. DNA of the CDR3: TGTGCCAGCAGCGACAGGTGGGACAGCTACAATCAGCCCCAGCATTTT. Amino acids: CASSDRWDSYNQPQHF. The full variable domain, completed using reference TRBV5-5 and TRBJ1-5, is DAGVTQSPTHLIKTRGQQVTLRCSPISGHKSVSWYQQVLGQGPQFIFQYYEKEERGRGNFPDRFSARQFPNYSSELNVNALLLGDSALYLCASSDRWDSYNQPQHFGDGTRLSIL.

This chain links TRBV30 with TRBJ2-2; tentatively, D is TRBD1 (6 bases). V was clipped by 8 bases and J by 3 bases, with 19 bases between them. The CDR3 is made up of 15 amino acids. Germline V lookup: CDR1 GTSNPN, CDR2 SVGIG (reference sequence). CDR3 coding DNA: TGTGCCAACCAAAACAGGGAGTCGGACACCGGGGAGCTGTTTTTT. It specifies CANQNRESDTGELFF.